This entry is about one TCR beta chain. As yet, its antigen is unknown. This sample is drawn from a study of cytomegalovirus exposure and HLA in healthy donors. Study-level findings and limits: Later work found most CMV-associated TCR beta chains apparently HLA-restricted. Later analysis showed TCR association rates varying by HLA locus, highest for DRB1 and lowest for HLA-C. TCR beta sequences numbering some 17,000 were associated with HLA alleles at 0.05 false discovery rate in a later analysis.

Amplification used 60 Vbeta primers and 13 Jbeta primers. Generated by immunoSEQ multiplex PCR, the TCRdb table keeps only in-frame clones and is missing some. Its listing shows 60,000 to 100,000 clones. The germline V gene encodes CDR1 LNHDA and CDR2 SQIVND (reference sequence). Germline trimming cut 6 bases from V and 1 base from J; bases unmatched to any gene: 9. The CDR3 has 16 amino acids. When sampled, the donors appeared nominally healthy, though they likely had unrecorded immune exposures. The chain couples TRBV19 to TRBJ2-7; 10 bases fit TRBD1. This sequence was found in a man under 40 in good health and CMV-seronegative. The sequenced sample consisted of PBMCs. For the CDR3, the DNA is TGTGCCAGTAGGGGTCATCCGGGACAGGGGTCCTACGAGCAGTACTTC. Encoded protein: CASRGHPGQGSYEQYF.